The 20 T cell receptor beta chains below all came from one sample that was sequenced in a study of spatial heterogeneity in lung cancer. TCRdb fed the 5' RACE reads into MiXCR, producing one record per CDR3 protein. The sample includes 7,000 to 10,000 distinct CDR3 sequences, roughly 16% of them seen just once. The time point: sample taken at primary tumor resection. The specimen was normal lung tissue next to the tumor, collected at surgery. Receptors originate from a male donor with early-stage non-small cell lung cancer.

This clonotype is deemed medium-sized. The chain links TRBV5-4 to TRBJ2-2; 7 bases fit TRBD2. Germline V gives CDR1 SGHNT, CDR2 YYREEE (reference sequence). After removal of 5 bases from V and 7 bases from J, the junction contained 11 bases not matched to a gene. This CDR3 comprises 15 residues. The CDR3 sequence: CASSPSAGADGELFF. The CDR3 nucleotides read TGTGCCAGCAGTCCCTCGGCGGGAGCGGACGGGGAGCTGTTTTTT.

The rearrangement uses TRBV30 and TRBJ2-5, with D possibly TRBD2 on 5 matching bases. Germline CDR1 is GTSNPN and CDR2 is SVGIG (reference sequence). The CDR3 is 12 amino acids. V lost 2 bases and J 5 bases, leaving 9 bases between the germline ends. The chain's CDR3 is CAWSTSGETQYF. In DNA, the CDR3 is TGTGCCTGGAGTACATCGGGGGAGACCCAGTACTTC.

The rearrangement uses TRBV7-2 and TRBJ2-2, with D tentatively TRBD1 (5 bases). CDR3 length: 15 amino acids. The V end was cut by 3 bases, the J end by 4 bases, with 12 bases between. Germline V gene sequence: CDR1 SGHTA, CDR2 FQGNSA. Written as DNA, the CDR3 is TGTGCCAGCAGCTTGGGGTCAAGGGGCACCGGGGAGCTGTTTTTT. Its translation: CASSLGSRGTGELFF.

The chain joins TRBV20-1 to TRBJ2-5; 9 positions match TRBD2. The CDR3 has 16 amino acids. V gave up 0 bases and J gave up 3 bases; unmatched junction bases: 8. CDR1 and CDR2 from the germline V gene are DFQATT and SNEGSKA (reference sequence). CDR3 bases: TGCAGTGCTAGAGATATCCTAGCGGGAATGGAAGAGACCCAGTACTTC. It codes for CSARDILAGMEETQYF.

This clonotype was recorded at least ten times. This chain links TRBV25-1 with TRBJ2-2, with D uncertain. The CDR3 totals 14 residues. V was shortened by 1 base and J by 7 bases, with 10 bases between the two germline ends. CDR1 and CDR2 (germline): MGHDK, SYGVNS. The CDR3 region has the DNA TGTGCCAGCAGTGAATGGAAGGGTGACGGGGAGCTGTTTTTT. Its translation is CASSEWKGDGELFF.

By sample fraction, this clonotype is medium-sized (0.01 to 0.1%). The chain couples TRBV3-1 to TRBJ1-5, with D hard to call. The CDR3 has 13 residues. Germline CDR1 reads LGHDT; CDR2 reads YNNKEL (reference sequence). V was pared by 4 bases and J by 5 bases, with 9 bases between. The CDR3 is CASSRSGDQPQHF. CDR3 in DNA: TGTGCCAGCAGCCGCTCCGGCGATCAGCCCCAGCATTTT.

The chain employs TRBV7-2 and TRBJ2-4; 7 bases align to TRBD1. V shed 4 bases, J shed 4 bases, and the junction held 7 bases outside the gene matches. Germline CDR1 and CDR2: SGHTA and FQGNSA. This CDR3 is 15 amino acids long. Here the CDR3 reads CASSSQGGPKNIQYF. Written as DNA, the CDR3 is TGTGCCAGCAGCTCACAAGGGGGCCCTAAAAACATTCAGTACTTC.

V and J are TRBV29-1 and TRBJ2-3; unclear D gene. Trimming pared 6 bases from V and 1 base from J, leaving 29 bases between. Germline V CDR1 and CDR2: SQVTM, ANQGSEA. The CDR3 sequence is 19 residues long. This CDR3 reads CSVRLPKQAPGVRTDTQYF. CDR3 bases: TGCAGCGTCCGCCTTCCCAAGCAGGCGCCGGGTGTACGCACAGATACGCAGTATTTT.

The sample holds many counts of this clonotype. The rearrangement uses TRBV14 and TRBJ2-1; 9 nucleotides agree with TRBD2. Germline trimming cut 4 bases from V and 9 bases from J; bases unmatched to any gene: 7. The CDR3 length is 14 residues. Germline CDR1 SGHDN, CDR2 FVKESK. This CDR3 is CASSPLAGGREQFF. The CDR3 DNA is TGTGCCAGCAGCCCCCTGGCGGGGGGGCGTGAGCAGTTCTTC.

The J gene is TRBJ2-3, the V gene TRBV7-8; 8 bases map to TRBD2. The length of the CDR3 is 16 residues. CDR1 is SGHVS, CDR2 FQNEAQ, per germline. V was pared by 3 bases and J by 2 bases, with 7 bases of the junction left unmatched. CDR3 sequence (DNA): TGTGCCAGCAGCTTTCTTTCAGCGGGGGCCACAGATACGCAGTATTTT. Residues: CASSFLSAGATDTQYF.

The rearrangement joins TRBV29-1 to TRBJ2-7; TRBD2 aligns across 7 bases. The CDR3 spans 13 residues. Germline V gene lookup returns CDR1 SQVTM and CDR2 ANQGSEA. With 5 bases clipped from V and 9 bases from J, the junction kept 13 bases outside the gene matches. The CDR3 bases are TGCAGCGTTAGGCCTAGCGGATCTAGGGGGCAGTACTTC. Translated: CSVRPSGSRGQYF.

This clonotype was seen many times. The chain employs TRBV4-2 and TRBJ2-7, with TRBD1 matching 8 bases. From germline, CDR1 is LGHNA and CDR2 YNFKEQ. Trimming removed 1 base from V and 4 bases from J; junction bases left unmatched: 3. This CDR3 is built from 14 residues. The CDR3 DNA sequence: TGTGCCAGCAGCCAAGGGACAGGGAAGTACGAGCAGTACTTC. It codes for CASSQGTGKYEQYF.

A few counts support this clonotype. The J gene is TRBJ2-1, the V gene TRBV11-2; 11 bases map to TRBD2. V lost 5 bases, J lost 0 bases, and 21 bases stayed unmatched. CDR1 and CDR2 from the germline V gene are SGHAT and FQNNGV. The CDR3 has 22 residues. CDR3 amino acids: CASSDRLDPGTSGRSSYNEQFF. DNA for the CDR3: TGTGCCAGCAGCGACCGGTTGGACCCCGGGACTAGCGGCCGGAGCTCCTACAATGAGCAGTTCTTC.

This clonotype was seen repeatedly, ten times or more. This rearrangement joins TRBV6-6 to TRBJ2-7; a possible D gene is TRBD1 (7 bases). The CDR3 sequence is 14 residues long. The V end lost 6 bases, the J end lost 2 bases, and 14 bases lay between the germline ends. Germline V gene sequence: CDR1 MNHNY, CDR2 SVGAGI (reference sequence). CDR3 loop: CASREGTVTYEQYF. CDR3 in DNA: TGTGCCAGCAGGGAGGGGACAGTGACCTACGAGCAGTACTTC.

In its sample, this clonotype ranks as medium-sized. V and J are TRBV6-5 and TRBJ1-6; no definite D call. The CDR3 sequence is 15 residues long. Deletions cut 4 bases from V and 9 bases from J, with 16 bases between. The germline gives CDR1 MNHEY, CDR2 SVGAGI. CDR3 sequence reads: CASSSKRGGGSPLHF. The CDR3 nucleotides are TGTGCCAGCAGTTCAAAACGGGGAGGAGGTTCACCCCTCCACTTT.

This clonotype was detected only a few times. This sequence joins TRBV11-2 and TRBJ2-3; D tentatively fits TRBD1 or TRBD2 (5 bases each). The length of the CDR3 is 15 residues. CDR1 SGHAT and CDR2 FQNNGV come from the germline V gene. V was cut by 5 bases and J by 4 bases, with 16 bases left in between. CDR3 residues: CASSRFGGSADTQYF. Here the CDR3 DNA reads TGTGCCAGCAGCCGCTTTGGGGGTTCGGCAGATACGCAGTATTTT.

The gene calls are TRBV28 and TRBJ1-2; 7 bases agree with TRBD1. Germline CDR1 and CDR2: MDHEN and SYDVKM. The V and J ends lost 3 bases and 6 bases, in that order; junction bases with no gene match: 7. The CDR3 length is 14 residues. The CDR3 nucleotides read TGTGCCAGCAGTTTGGGACAGTTAGCGAATGGCTACACCTTC. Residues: CASSLGQLANGYTF.

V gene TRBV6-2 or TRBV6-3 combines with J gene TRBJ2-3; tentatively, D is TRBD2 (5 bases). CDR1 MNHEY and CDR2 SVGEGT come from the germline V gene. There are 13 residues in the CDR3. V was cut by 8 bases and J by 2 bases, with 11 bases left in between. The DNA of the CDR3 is TGTGCCAGCGAAAGCGGACCCACAGATACGCAGTATTTT. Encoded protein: CASESGPTDTQYF.

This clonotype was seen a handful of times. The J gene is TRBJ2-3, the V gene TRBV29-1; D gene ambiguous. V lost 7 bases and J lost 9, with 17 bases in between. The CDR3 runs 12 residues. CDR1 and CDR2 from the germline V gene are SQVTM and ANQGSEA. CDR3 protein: CSARPAGLTQYF. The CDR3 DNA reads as TGCAGCGCCCGTCCTGCCGGGCTCACGCAGTATTTT.

The DNA of the CDR3 is TGCAGCGTCAGCGACAGGGCCCTAAACACCATATATTTT. Residues: CSVSDRALNTIYF. This chain connects TRBV29-1 to TRBJ1-3; 7 bases map to TRBD1. This CDR3 has 13 residues. V lost 6 bases, J lost 6 bases, and 8 bases stayed unmatched. Germline CDR1 and CDR2: SQVTM and ANQGSEA.